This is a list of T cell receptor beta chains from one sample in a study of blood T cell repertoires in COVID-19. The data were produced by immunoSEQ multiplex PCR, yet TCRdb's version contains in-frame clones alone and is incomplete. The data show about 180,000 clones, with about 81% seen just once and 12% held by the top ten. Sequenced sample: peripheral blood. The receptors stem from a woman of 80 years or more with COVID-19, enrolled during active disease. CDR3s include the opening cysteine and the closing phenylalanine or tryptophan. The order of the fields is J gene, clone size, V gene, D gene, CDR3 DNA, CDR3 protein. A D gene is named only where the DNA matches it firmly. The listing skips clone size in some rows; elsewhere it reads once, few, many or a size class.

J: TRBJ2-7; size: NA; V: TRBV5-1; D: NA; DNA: TGCGCCAGCAGACCGGACGGTGAGGGCGAGCAGTACTTC; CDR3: CASRPDGEGEQYF
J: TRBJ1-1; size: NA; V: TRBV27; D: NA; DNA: TGTGCCAGCAGTTTGGACAGTGGCGTCACTGAAGCTTTCTTT; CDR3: CASSLDSGVTEAFF
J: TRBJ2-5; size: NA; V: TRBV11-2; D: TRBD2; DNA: TGTGCCAGCAGCTCGCCAGCGGGGGTTGAGACCCAGTACTTC; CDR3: CASSSPAGVETQYF
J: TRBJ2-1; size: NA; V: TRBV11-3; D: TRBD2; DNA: TGTGCCAGCAGCCACCGACTAGCGGGGGGGCGGGGTGAGCAGTTCTTC; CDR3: CASSHRLAGGRGEQFF
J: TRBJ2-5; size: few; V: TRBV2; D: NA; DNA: TGTGCCAGCAGTCAGGACAGTGTGCAAGAGACCCAGTACTTC; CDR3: CASSQDSVQETQYF
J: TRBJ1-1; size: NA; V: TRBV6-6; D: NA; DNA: TGTGCCAGCAGTCCGAACCTGGGCAGGGGGAACACTGAAGCTTTCTTT; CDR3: CASSPNLGRGNTEAFF
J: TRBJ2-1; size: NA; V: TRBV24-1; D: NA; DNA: TGTGCCACCAGTGGCGGCAGGGGATCATACAATGAGCAGTTCTTC; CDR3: CATSGGRGSYNEQFF
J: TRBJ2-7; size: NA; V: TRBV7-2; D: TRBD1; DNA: TGTGCCAGCAGCTTACCGGTACGGGACAGGGGCCACGAGCAGTACTTC; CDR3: CASSLPVRDRGHEQYF
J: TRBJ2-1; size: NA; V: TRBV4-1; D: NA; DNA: TGCGCCAGCAGCCAACTCCCCTCGACAGGCCTCTCCTACAATGAGCAGTTCTTC; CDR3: CASSQLPSTGLSYNEQFF
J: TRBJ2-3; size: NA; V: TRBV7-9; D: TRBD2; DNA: TGTGCCAGCAGCCTCGGACTAGCGGGGGGGAGCACAGATACGCAGTATTTT; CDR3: CASSLGLAGGSTDTQYF
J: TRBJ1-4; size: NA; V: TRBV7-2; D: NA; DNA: TGTGCCAGCAGCCAGGAACCTCAGGGGACGAAACTGTTTTTT; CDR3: CASSQEPQGTKLFF
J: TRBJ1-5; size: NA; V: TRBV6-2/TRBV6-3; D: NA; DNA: TGTGCCAGCAGTCTCCTGCAGGGGAGCAATCAGCCCCAGCATTTT; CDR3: CASSLLQGSNQPQHF
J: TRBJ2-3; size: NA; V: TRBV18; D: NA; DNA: TGTGCCAGCTCCCGAGCCGCAGATACGCAGTATTTT; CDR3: CASSRAADTQYF
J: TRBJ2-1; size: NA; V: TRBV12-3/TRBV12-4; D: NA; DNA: TGTGCCAGTTCGGTGGACTATGAGCAGTTCTTC; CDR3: CASSVDYEQFF
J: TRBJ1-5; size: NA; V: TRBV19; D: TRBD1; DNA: TGTGCCAGTAGTACTCGGGGCCAGGGGGTAGGTCAGCCCCAGCATTTT; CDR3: CASSTRGQGVGQPQHF
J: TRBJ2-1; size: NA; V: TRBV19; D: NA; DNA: TGTGCCGTGGGAATCGGTGCGGGCAATGAGCAGTTCTTC; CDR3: CAVGIGAGNEQFF
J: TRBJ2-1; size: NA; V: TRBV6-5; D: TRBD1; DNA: TGTGCCAGCAGCTTGGGACAGGGGGATGAGCAGTTCTTC; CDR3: CASSLGQGDEQFF
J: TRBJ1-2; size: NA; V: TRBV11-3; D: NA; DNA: TGTGCCAGCAGCCCTAACCCAGGGGCGGGCTATGGCTACACCTTC; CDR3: CASSPNPGAGYGYTF
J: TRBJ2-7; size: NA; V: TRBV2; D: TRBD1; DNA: TGTGCCAGCAGCTCGGGGACAGCCTACGAGCAGTACTTC; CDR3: CASSSGTAYEQYF
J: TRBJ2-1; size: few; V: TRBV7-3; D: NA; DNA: TGTGCCAGCAGCTTAAACTCTTACAATGAGCAGTTCTTC; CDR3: CASSLNSYNEQFF
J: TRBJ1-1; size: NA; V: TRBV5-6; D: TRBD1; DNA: TGTGCCAGCAGCGTTGGACAGGTTTTTTCCGAAGCTTTCTTT; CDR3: CASSVGQVFSEAFF
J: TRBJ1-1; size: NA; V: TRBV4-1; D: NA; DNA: TGCGCCAGCAGCCAATTCCCAGGGGTTGGGACTGAAGCTTTCTTT; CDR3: CASSQFPGVGTEAFF
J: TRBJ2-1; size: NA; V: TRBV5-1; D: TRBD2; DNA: TGCGCCAGCAGCCTGCTCGGACTAGCGGGCTCCTACAATGAGCAGTTCTTC; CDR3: CASSLLGLAGSYNEQFF
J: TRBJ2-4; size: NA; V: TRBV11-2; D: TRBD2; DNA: TGTGCCAGCAGCGTATCTAGCGGGAGGGCCTTTGGAAACATTCAGTACTTC; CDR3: CASSVSSGRAFGNIQYF
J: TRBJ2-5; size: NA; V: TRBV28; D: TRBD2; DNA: TGTGCCAGCAGTTTCGGTTTCGGCGGGAGCCAAGAGACCCAGTACTTC; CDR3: CASSFGFGGSQETQYF
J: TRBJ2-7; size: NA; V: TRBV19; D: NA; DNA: TGTGCCAGTAGTACCCGTTCCTACGAGCAGTACTTC; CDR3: CASSTRSYEQYF
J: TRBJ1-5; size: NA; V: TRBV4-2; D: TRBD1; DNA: TGTGCCAGCAGCCATTACGGACAGGCCGATCAGCCCCAGCATTTT; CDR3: CASSHYGQADQPQHF
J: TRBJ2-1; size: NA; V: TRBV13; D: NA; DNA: TGTGCCAGCAGCACTATCAAGCGGTTGGACAATGAGCAGTTCTTC; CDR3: CASSTIKRLDNEQFF
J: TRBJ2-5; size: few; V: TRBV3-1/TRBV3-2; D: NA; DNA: TGTGCCAGCAGCCAAGACCCAGGGGAGACCCAGTACTTC; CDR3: CASSQDPGETQYF
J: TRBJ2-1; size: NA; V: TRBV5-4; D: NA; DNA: TGTGCCAGCAGCGCGTCGGGGGGACACTACAATGAGCAGTTCTTC; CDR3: CASSASGGHYNEQFF
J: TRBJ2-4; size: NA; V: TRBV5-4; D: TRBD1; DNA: TGTGCCAGCAGCTTGGCAGGGGGTTTAGACATTCAGTACTTC; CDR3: CASSLAGGLDIQYF
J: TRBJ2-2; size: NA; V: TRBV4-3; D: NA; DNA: TGCGCCAGCAGCTCTCTCTGGGGGGACGAACTTACCGGGGAGCTGTTTTTT; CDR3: CASSSLWGDELTGELFF
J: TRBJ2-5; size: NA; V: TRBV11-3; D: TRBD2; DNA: TGTGCCAGCAGCCCAACGGGACTAGCGGGAGGAATAGAGACCCAGTACTTC; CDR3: CASSPTGLAGGIETQYF